A single sample is the source of the 21 T cell receptor beta chains below, sequenced in a study of human T cells and chemical hapten exposure. Time point indicated: pre-sensitization, week 0. Treatment described: therapeutic diphenylcyclopropenone sensitization with weekly scalp DPC. MiXCR, run by TCRdb on the RACE reads, gives a single entry per CDR3 protein. The sample yields some 400,000 distinct CDR3 sequences, approximately 5.1% seen once. The material sequenced was whole blood, taken in connection with sensitization to the hapten diphenylcyclopropenone (DPC). These receptors came from a woman aged 45 to 65 with alopecia areata. Some clones in this sample may be carry-over from other donors' samples.

This clonotype appeared a few times. J is TRBJ2-5 and V is TRBV7-9, with unresolved D. The germline V gene encodes CDR1 SEHNR and CDR2 FQNEAQ (reference sequence). The CDR3 totals 14 residues. V gave up 5 bases and J gave up 2 bases, with 12 bases separating them. The CDR3 spells CASSRAELQETQYF. The CDR3 DNA reads TGTGCCAGCAGCCGGGCCGAGCTACAAGAGACCCAGTACTTC.

This clonotype was counted between two and nine times. The V gene is TRBV29-1, the J gene TRBJ2-2, with D unclear. The CDR3 covers 11 residues. CDR1 is SQVTM, CDR2 ANQGSEA, per germline. With 0 bases removed from V and 6 bases from J, the gap between germline ends came to 2 bases. The CDR3 DNA sequence: TGCAGCGTTGAAGATCCCGGGGAGCTGTTTTTT. Translated: CSVEDPGELFF.

The rearrangement uses TRBV7-2 and TRBJ1-5; 7 bases agree with TRBD1. The CDR3 extends over 17 amino acids. With 1 base clipped from V and 9 bases from J, the junction kept 15 bases outside the gene matches. The germline CDR1 and CDR2 sequences are SGHTA and FQGNSA. In nucleotides, the CDR3 is TGTGCCAGCAGCTTAGTACGAACAGGGGCCGGTGAATGGCCCCAGCATTTT. The encoded protein is CASSLVRTGAGEWPQHF.

This clonotype appeared many times. The V gene is TRBV12-3 or TRBV12-4, the J gene TRBJ2-3, with 11 bases that match TRBD2. V shed 3 bases, J shed 3 bases, and the junction held 2 bases outside the gene matches. The CDR3 consists of 15 residues. CDR3: CASSFRTSGTDTQYF. CDR3 nucleotide sequence: TGTGCCAGCAGTTTTAGGACTAGCGGGACAGATACGCAGTATTTT.

CDR3 DNA sequence: TGTGCCACCAGCCCGTCGAGGGCAGTATGGGAGACCCAGTACTTC. It codes for CATSPSRAVWETQYF. This chain connects TRBV15 to TRBJ2-5; possibly TRBD2 for D (5 bases). Germline lookup yields CDR1 LNHNV and CDR2 YYDKDF (reference sequence). Trimming shortened V by 5 bases and J by 5 bases, and 18 bases separated the two germline ends. The CDR3 totals 15 residues.

This clonotype was counted ten times or more. CDR3 DNA: TGTGCCAGCAGCTATGGACAGGGGTATTCACCCCTCCACTTT. Translating it yields CASSYGQGYSPLHF. The chain combines TRBV28 with TRBJ1-6; TRBD1 matches 9 bases. Germline assignment: CDR1 MDHEN and CDR2 SYDVKM. Trimming took 6 bases from V and 8 from J; bases not matched to a gene: 5. The CDR3 is 14 residues long.

The J gene is TRBJ2-2, the V gene TRBV29-1, with D possibly being TRBD1 or TRBD2 (5 bases each). The CDR3 has 15 residues. The ends were cut back, 4 bases at V and 0 bases at J, with 12 bases in the middle. Looked up from germline, CDR1 is SQVTM and CDR2 is ANQGSEA. For the CDR3, the DNA is TGCAGCGTTGCCCGGGGCCCAGCGAACACCGGGGAGCTGTTTTTT. Translated: CSVARGPANTGELFF.

The chain carries TRBV6-2 or TRBV6-3 and TRBJ1-1; the match to TRBD1 covers 8 bases. The CDR3 totals 14 residues. Germline assignment: CDR1 MNHEY and CDR2 SVGEGT. V shed 7 bases and J 5 bases; nucleotides not matched to a gene: 9. The chain's CDR3 is CASITTGGYTEAFF. The CDR3 DNA follows: TGTGCCAGCATCACAACAGGGGGGTATACTGAAGCTTTCTTT.

This clonotype was recorded many times. CDR3 coding DNA: TGCAGCGTTGAAAACAGCAACTATGGCTACACCTTC. The encoded protein is CSVENSNYGYTF. The chain combines TRBV29-1 with TRBJ1-2; D remains ambiguous. Germline V gene lookup returns CDR1 SQVTM and CDR2 ANQGSEA. V gave up 2 bases and J gave up 2 bases, with 6 bases separating them. The CDR3 totals 12 residues.

The table lists this clonotype with a few counts. The rearrangement uses TRBV7-9 and TRBJ2-1, with TRBD2 matching over 8 bases. The ends lost 5 bases at V and 0 bases at J; junction bases unmatched: 15. The CDR3 is 19 residues long. Per germline, CDR1 SEHNR and CDR2 FQNEAQ (reference sequence). For the CDR3, the DNA is TGTGCCAGCAGCCCCAGTCGGGGGGGAGGCCTTTTCTCCTACAATGAGCAGTTCTTC. Translated: CASSPSRGGGLFSYNEQFF.

Only a few counts were recorded for this clonotype. The V call is TRBV12-3 or TRBV12-4, the J call TRBJ2-1; TRBD1 matches 8 bases. V dropped 1 base and J dropped 8; count of bases not matched to a gene: 4. This CDR3 contains 14 residues. The CDR3 bases are TGTGCCAGCAGTTTAGGGCAGGGGGCTTATGAGCAGTTCTTC. Its translation is CASSLGQGAYEQFF.

V is TRBV2 and J is TRBJ1-2; TRBD1 is a possible D gene (6 bases). CDR1 and CDR2 (germline): SNHLY, FYNNEI. V was shortened by 2 bases and J by 7 bases, with 23 bases between the two germline ends. This CDR3 spans 17 amino acids. CDR3 in amino acids: CASSEWTWGVGGLGYTF. As DNA, the CDR3 is TGTGCCAGCAGTGAATGGACATGGGGCGTCGGGGGCCTTGGCTACACCTTC.

This clonotype was seen ten or more times. The chain links TRBV28 to TRBJ2-5; D is perhaps TRBD1 or TRBD2 (5 bases each). The CDR3 has 13 residues. Germline CDR1 is MDHEN and CDR2 is SYDVKM. The ends were cut back, 4 bases at V and 6 bases at J, with 12 bases in the middle. The CDR3 coding sequence is TGTGCCAGCAGTTCGGGACCTTTGAAGACCCAGTACTTC. Protein product: CASSSGPLKTQYF.

This clonotype was counted only a few times. The gene calls are TRBV12-3 or TRBV12-4 and TRBJ1-1; 7 bases fit TRBD1. CDR3 length: 14 residues. Losses at the gene ends were 8 bases for V and 8 bases for J; bases not matched to a gene: 14. The CDR3 sequence: CASGKGALGGEAFF. The CDR3 coding sequence is TGTGCCAGCGGAAAGGGGGCCCTGGGGGGGGAAGCTTTCTTT.

This chain joins TRBV11-2 and TRBJ2-1; maybe TRBD2 (6 bases). Trimming took 0 bases from V and 6 from J, leaving 12 bases between them. The CDR3 sequence is 15 residues long. The germline V gene encodes CDR1 SGHAT and CDR2 FQNNGV. CDR3 nucleotides: TGTGCCAGCAGCTTAGACTCGGGAGTCGGCAATGAGCAGTTCTTC. It yields the protein CASSLDSGVGNEQFF.

The DNA for the CDR3 is TGTGCCAGCAGCTTAGTACAGACGCTCTCCTATAATTCACCCCTCCACTTT. This codes for CASSLVQTLSYNSPLHF. The V and J genes are TRBV7-2 and TRBJ1-6; D unresolved. Germline V gene lookup returns CDR1 SGHTA and CDR2 FQGNSA. This CDR3 spans 17 amino acids. Trimming removed 1 base from V and 0 bases from J, with 10 bases in between.

This clonotype showed up many times. V is TRBV9 and J is TRBJ2-7; TRBD2 is a possible D gene (6 bases). Germline V gene data show CDR1 as SGDLS and CDR2 as YYNGEE. V lost 0 bases and J lost 4, with 14 bases in between. The CDR3 is made up of 15 amino acids. DNA for the CDR3: TGTGCCAGCAGCGTAGAGTACGGGAGCGGGTACGAGCAGTACTTC. Translating gives CASSVEYGSGYEQYF.

This clonotype was picked up a small number of times. The chain carries TRBV20-1 and TRBJ1-1; maybe TRBD1 (5 bases). V shed 4 bases and J shed 8 bases, with 11 bases lying between them. Germline V lookup: CDR1 DFQATT, CDR2 SNEGSKA (reference sequence). The CDR3 is 11 amino acids. CDR3 bases: TGCAGTGCTACCGACTACAGGGAAGCTTTCTTT. As protein: CSATDYREAFF.

This clonotype was counted ten times or more. J is TRBJ2-6 and V is TRBV5-1, with D unresolved. Trimming left V 7 bases short and J 2 bases short, with 7 bases between. Germline CDR1 is SGHRS and CDR2 is YFSETQ. The CDR3 has 13 amino acids. CDR3 region: CASLEAGANVLTF. As DNA, the CDR3 is TGCGCCAGCCTCGAGGCTGGGGCCAACGTCCTGACTTTC. Looking up the rest from reference TRBV5-1 and TRBJ2-6 gives the full variable domain: KAGVTQTPRYLIKTRGQQVTLSCSPISGHRSVSWYQQTPGQGLQFLFEYFSETQRNKGNFPGRFSGRQFSNSRSEMNVSTLELGDSALYLCASLEAGANVLTFGAGSRLTVL.

Turning to this clonotype: This may stem from a read error, because a much larger clone lies one nucleotide away. CDR3 in amino acids: CASGLGGQGSDTQYF. The DNA of the CDR3 is TGTGCCAGCGGTTTAGGGGGACAGGGTTCAGATACGCAGTATTTT. This chain connects TRBV12-3 or TRBV12-4 to TRBJ2-3; TRBD1 agrees at 9 bases. The CDR3 consists of 15 residues.

Many counts were recorded for this clonotype. V usage is TRBV7-2 and J usage is TRBJ2-5, with D possibly matching TRBD2 (6 bases). CDR1 and CDR2 from the germline V gene are SGHTA and FQGNSA. The CDR3 has 14 amino acids. V was cut by 3 bases and J by 7 bases, with 15 bases left in between. The CDR3 reads CASSLLAFEGTQYF. DNA for the CDR3: TGTGCCAGCAGCTTGCTAGCGTTCGAGGGGACCCAGTACTTC.